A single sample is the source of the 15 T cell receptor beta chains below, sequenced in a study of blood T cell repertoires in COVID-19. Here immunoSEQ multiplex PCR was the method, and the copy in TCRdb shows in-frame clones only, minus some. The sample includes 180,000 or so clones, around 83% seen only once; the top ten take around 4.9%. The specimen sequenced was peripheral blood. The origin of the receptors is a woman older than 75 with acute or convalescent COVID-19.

CDR3 DNA sequence: TGTGCCAGCAGTTACGATAGGGGTGTCGGTATTGAAGCTTTCTTT. Protein: CASSYDRGVGIEAFF. V and J are TRBV6-5 and TRBJ1-1; D is possibly TRBD1 (5 bases). Germline values: CDR1 MNHEY, CDR2 SVGAGI. CDR3 length: 15 amino acids. V shed 2 bases and J shed 7 bases, with 17 bases lying between them.

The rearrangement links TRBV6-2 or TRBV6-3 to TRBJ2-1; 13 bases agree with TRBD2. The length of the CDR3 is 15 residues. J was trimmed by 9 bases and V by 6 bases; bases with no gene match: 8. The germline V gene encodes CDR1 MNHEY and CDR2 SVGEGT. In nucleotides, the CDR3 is TGTGCCAGCAGCAAAGGACTAGCGGGAGTCTTTGAGCAGTTCTTC. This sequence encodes CASSKGLAGVFEQFF.

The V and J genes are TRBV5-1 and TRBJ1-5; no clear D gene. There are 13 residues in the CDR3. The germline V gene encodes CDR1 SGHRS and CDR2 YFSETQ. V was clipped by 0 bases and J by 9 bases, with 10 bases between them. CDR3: CASSLGGGMPQHF. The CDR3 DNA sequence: TGCGCCAGCAGCTTGGGGGGAGGGATGCCCCAGCATTTT.

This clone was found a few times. Here the CDR3 DNA reads TGTGCCAGCAGCTTCTCGACAGGGTGGGAGAATGAGCAGTTCTTC. Its translation: CASSFSTGWENEQFF. The J gene is TRBJ2-1, the V gene TRBV11-2; TRBD1 aligns across 7 bases. The CDR3 totals 15 residues. In germline, CDR1 is SGHAT, CDR2 FQNNGV. The junction had 9 bases not matched to a gene; V was cut back by 3 bases and J by 7 bases.

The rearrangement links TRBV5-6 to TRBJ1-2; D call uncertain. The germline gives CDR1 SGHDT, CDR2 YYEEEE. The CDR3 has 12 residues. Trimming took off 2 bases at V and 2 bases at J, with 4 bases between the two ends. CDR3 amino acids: CASSFSNYGYTF. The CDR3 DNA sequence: TGTGCCAGCAGCTTCTCCAACTATGGCTACACCTTC.

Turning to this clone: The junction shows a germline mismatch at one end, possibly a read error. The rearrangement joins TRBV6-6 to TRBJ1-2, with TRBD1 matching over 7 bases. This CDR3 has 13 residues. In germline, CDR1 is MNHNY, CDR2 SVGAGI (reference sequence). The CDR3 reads CTSRDRNNYGYTF. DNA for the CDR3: TGCACCTCCCGGGACAGAAATAACTATGGCTACACCTTC.

DNA for the CDR3: TGTGCCAGCAGCCATAGCAGGGGACCCGGGGAGCTGTTTTTT. Its translation: CASSHSRGPGELFF. The chain carries TRBV4-2 and TRBJ2-2, with a tentative D call TRBD1 (6 bases). Germline V gene data show CDR1 as LGHNA and CDR2 as YNFKEQ. The ends were cut back, 3 bases at V and 6 bases at J, with 11 bases in the middle. The CDR3 consists of 14 residues.

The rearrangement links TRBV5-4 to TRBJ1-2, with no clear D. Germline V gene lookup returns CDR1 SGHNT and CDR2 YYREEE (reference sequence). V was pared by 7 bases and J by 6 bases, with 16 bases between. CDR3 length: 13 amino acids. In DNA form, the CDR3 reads TGTGCCAGCGCCCCCTCACCGGAGGATGGCTACACCTTC. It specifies CASAPSPEDGYTF.

The CDR3 sequence is CATSDNKAQDTEAFF. The CDR3 DNA reads as TGTGCCACCAGTGACAACAAGGCCCAGGACACTGAAGCTTTCTTT. The rearrangement joins TRBV24-1 to TRBJ1-1, with no clear D. V lost 4 bases and J 3 bases, leaving 14 bases between the germline ends. Germline lookup yields CDR1 KGHDR and CDR2 SFDVKD. This CDR3 is built from 15 residues.

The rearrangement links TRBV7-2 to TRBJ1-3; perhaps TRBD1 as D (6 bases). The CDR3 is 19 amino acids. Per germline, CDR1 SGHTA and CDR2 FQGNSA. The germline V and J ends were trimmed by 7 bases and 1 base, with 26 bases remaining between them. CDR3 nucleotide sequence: TGTGCCAGCACCCTTGGGGGATCCTCGTCAGGGGCTTCTGGAAACACCATATATTTT. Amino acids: CASTLGGSSSGASGNTIYF. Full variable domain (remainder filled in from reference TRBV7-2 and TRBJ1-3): GAGVSQSPSNKVTEKGKDVELRCDPISGHTALYWYRQSLGQGLEFLIYFQGNSAPDKSGLPSDRFSAERTGGSVSTLTIQRTQQEDSAVYLCASTLGGSSSGASGNTIYFGEGSWLTVV.

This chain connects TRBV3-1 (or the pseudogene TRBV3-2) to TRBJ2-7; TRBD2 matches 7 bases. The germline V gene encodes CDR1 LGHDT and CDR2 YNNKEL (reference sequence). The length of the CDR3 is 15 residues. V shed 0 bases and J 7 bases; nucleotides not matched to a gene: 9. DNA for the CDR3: TGTGCCAGCAGCCAAGACCAGCGGGAAGGTGGAGAGCAGTACTTC. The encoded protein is CASSQDQREGGEQYF.

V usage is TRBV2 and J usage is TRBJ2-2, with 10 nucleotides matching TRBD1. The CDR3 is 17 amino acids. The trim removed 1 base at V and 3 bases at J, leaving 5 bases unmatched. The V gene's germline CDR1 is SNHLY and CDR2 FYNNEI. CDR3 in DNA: TGTGCCAGCAGTGAAGAATGGGGACAGGGGTACACCGGGGAGCTGTTTTTT. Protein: CASSEEWGQGYTGELFF.

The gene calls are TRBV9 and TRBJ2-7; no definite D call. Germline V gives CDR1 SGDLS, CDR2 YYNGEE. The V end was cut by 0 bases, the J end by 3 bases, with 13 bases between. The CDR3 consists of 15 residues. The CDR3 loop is CASSVAPLPDYEQYF. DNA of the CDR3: TGTGCCAGCAGCGTAGCCCCACTACCGGACTACGAGCAGTACTTC.

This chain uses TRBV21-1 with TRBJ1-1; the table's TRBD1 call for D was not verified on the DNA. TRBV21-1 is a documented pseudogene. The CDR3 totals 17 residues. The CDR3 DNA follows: TGTGCCAGCAGCGTCCGGGACAGGGGGCCTGTTCTCACTGAAGCTTTCTTT. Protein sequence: CASSVRDRGPVLTEAFF.

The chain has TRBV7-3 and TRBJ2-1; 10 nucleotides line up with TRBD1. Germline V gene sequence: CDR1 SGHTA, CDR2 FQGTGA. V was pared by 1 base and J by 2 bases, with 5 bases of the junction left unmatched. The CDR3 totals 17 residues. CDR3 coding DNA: TGTGCCAGCAGCTTAATAGCAGGACAGGGGGCCTACAATGAGCAGTTCTTC. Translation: CASSLIAGQGAYNEQFF.